This T cell receptor (beta chain) was documented in a study of regulatory T cells in long-lasting Graves disease. Study results and limitations: It was peripheral blood alone, not thyroid tissue, that was studied.

Arm-PCR of CDR3 regions and iRepertoire HTBI primers were the basis on which TCR beta libraries were built. TCRdb reprocessed the multiplex PCR reads via MiXCR and lists one record per CDR3 protein. The sample has approximately 440,000 distinct CDR3 sequences; roughly 17% are singletons. This CDR3 spans 14 amino acids. Germline CDR1 DFQATT, CDR2 SNEGSKA (reference sequence). V was cut by 5 bases and J by 0 bases, with 11 bases left in between. Ten or more counts support this clonotype. Its matching antigen is unknown. Stated time point: newly diagnosed GD, antithyroid drugs for less than 3 months. Construction of the TCR library relied on RNA isolated from PBMCs. These records were also assigned to another study, of T cells in Graves' hyperthyroidism and ophthalmopathy. That paper notes: With a duration under 2 months, the hyperthyroidism was newly diagnosed in patients aged 18 to 65. The study used the HTBI primer set for a first-round RT-PCR of the TCR CDR3.

J is TRBJ2-1 and V is TRBV20-1; no clear D. The sequencing used peripheral blood mononuclear cells (PBMCs), collected at new diagnosis, from a patient treated with antithyroid drugs. The TCR originated in a middle-aged man with Graves disease. CDR3 sequence (DNA): TGCAGTGCTCAATGGATTCGCTCCTACAATGAGCAGTTCTTC. Its protein is CSAQWIRSYNEQFF.